The present TCR beta chain was sequenced within a study of shared clonotypes between healthy human individuals. Assay execution took place at the deep level. Study processing details: ImmunoSEQ only sent back junction sequences with no quality scores, so filtering was done differently. This table comes from immunoSEQ multiplex PCR, and its TCRdb copy is limited to in-frame clones, with some not included. V, J and clone size are those of that table, while D and trimming were read from the DNA. This table holds hundreds of thousands of clones, 96% found once. Of note for this clone: What it recognizes is unknown.

The study's findings and limits: Sequencing depth was a factor that was expected to affect clonotype sharing among donors.

The naive CD8 fraction comprised CD45RO-negative cells positively selected for CCR7 and excluded terminally differentiated effector memory CD45RA+ cells. Germline V gives CDR1 MNHEY, CDR2 SMNVEV (reference sequence). Deletions cut 5 bases from V and 5 bases from J, with 21 bases between. This CDR3 is built from 16 residues. The source material was naive CD8+ T cells sorted from blood. The chain recombines TRBV27 with TRBJ1-1; possible D gene TRBD1, 5 bases. The TCR was taken from a woman aged 25 to 39 in good health. The CDR3 is CASSLYPRTRETEAFF. For the CDR3, the DNA is TGTGCCAGCAGTCTATACCCTAGGACACGCGAGACTGAAGCTTTCTTT.